This is a list of T cell receptor beta chains from one sample in a study of blood T cell repertoires in COVID-19. Profiling relied on immunoSEQ multiplex PCR, and the TCRdb table lists in-frame clones only, not all of them. In the table there are 180,000 or so clones, approximately 89% of which are singletons. Sequences were obtained from peripheral blood. Source of these receptors: a woman aged 55 to 70 with acute or convalescent COVID-19. The CDR3 runs from the conserved cysteine through the conserved F or W. Each record gives: D gene, J gene, clone size, CDR3 length, V gene, CDR3 protein, CDR3 DNA. D genes are given only for firm matches. Size values are once, few and many counts, or a class for expanded clones, and some rows have none.

d_call: .
j_call: TRBJ1-1
clone_size: .
cdr3_length: 15
v_call: TRBV30
cdr3_aa: CAWRASGRENTEAFF
cdr3_nt: TGTGCCTGGAGGGCTTCTGGACGGGAGAACACTGAAGCTTTCTTT

d_call: TRBD2
j_call: TRBJ2-1
clone_size: .
cdr3_length: 16
v_call: TRBV24-1
cdr3_aa: CATSDSTSGPNNEQFF
cdr3_nt: TGTGCCACCAGTGATTCGACTAGCGGGCCTAACAATGAGCAGTTCTTC

d_call: .
j_call: TRBJ1-6
clone_size: .
cdr3_length: 15
v_call: TRBV7-2
cdr3_aa: CASSLFGQNNSPLHF
cdr3_nt: TGTGCCAGCAGCTTATTCGGACAGAATAATTCACCCCTCCACTTT

d_call: .
j_call: TRBJ2-1
clone_size: .
cdr3_length: 15
v_call: TRBV28
cdr3_aa: CASSLTGPETNEQFF
cdr3_nt: TGTGCCAGCAGCCTTACAGGGCCGGAGACGAATGAGCAGTTCTTC

d_call: TRBD1
j_call: TRBJ1-4
clone_size: once
cdr3_length: 14
v_call: TRBV14
cdr3_aa: CASSLGTGRSKLFF
cdr3_nt: TGTGCCAGCAGCCTAGGGACAGGGAGGTCGAAACTGTTTTTT

d_call: TRBD2
j_call: TRBJ2-3
clone_size: .
cdr3_length: 17
v_call: TRBV7-9
cdr3_aa: CASSRTSGRVGGDTQYF
cdr3_nt: TGTGCCAGCAGCCGGACTAGCGGGAGGGTCGGTGGAGATACGCAGTATTTT

d_call: .
j_call: TRBJ1-2
clone_size: .
cdr3_length: 15
v_call: TRBV11-1
cdr3_aa: CASSPLGLVADGYTF
cdr3_nt: TGTGCCAGCAGCCCTCTCGGACTGGTCGCGGATGGCTACACCTTC

d_call: TRBD2
j_call: TRBJ2-3
clone_size: .
cdr3_length: 16
v_call: TRBV14
cdr3_aa: CASSQLGLAGAGTQYF
cdr3_nt: TGTGCCAGCAGCCAACTGGGACTAGCGGGAGCAGGTACGCAGTATTTT

d_call: TRBD1
j_call: TRBJ1-1
clone_size: .
cdr3_length: 14
v_call: TRBV24-1
cdr3_aa: CATRQGAADTEAFF
cdr3_nt: TGTGCCACCCGACAGGGGGCAGCGGACACTGAAGCTTTCTTT

d_call: .
j_call: TRBJ1-4
clone_size: .
cdr3_length: 15
v_call: TRBV15
cdr3_aa: CATSRDRGGGEKLFF
cdr3_nt: TGTGCCACCAGCAGAGATCGAGGCGGCGGTGAAAAACTGTTTTTT

d_call: .
j_call: TRBJ1-2
clone_size: .
cdr3_length: 13
v_call: TRBV12-3/TRBV12-4
cdr3_aa: CASSTDGGGGYTF
cdr3_nt: TGTGCCAGCAGCACCGATGGGGGGGGTGGCTACACCTTC

d_call: TRBD2
j_call: TRBJ2-1
clone_size: .
cdr3_length: 14
v_call: TRBV30
cdr3_aa: CARRGAGANNEQFF
cdr3_nt: TGTGCCCGACGAGGGGCGGGAGCTAACAATGAGCAGTTCTTC

d_call: .
j_call: TRBJ2-3
clone_size: .
cdr3_length: 14
v_call: TRBV2
cdr3_aa: CASSRVAFTDTQYF
cdr3_nt: TGTGCCAGCAGCCGGGTGGCTTTCACAGATACGCAGTATTTT

d_call: TRBD1
j_call: TRBJ2-1
clone_size: once
cdr3_length: 16
v_call: TRBV27
cdr3_aa: CASSSLTGTSYNEQFF
cdr3_nt: TGTGCCAGCAGTTCCTTGACAGGGACATCCTACAATGAGCAGTTCTTC

d_call: TRBD2
j_call: TRBJ2-3
clone_size: once
cdr3_length: 16
v_call: TRBV7-7
cdr3_aa: CASSVGLAGPTDTQYF
cdr3_nt: TGTGCTAGCAGCGTGGGACTAGCGGGTCCCACAGATACGCAGTATTTT

d_call: .
j_call: TRBJ2-3
clone_size: .
cdr3_length: 12
v_call: TRBV5-4
cdr3_aa: CASNSHPDTQYF
cdr3_nt: TGTGCCAGCAACTCCCACCCAGATACGCAGTATTTT

d_call: .
j_call: TRBJ1-4
clone_size: once
cdr3_length: 13
v_call: TRBV19
cdr3_aa: CASNTYLAEKLFF
cdr3_nt: TGTGCCAGTAACACATACCTAGCGGAAAAACTGTTTTTT

d_call: .
j_call: TRBJ2-3
clone_size: .
cdr3_length: 15
v_call: TRBV3-1/TRBV3-2
cdr3_aa: CASSQTQGNTDTQYF
cdr3_nt: TGTGCCAGCAGCCAAACCCAGGGGAACACAGATACGCAGTATTTT

d_call: .
j_call: TRBJ2-1
clone_size: few
cdr3_length: 15
v_call: TRBV27
cdr3_aa: CASSLYREAAVEQFF
cdr3_nt: TGTGCCAGCAGTTTGTATCGGGAAGCGGCTGTTGAGCAGTTCTTC

d_call: TRBD2
j_call: TRBJ2-1
clone_size: .
cdr3_length: 13
v_call: TRBV7-8
cdr3_aa: CASREVSYNEQFF
cdr3_nt: TGTGCCAGCCGGGAGGTCTCCTACAATGAGCAGTTCTTC

d_call: .
j_call: TRBJ2-7
clone_size: .
cdr3_length: 15
v_call: TRBV30
cdr3_aa: CAWSVRSLPIYEQYF
cdr3_nt: TGTGCCTGGAGTGTACGTAGTCTTCCTATTTACGAGCAGTACTTC

d_call: .
j_call: TRBJ1-1
clone_size: .
cdr3_length: 17
v_call: TRBV3-1/TRBV3-2
cdr3_aa: CASSQDLAGRRNTEAFF
cdr3_nt: TGTGCCAGCAGCCAAGATCTGGCAGGTAGGCGGAACACTGAAGCTTTCTTT

d_call: TRBD1
j_call: TRBJ1-2
clone_size: .
cdr3_length: 13
v_call: TRBV29-1
cdr3_aa: CSASGTGGFGYTF
cdr3_nt: TGCAGCGCGTCCGGGACAGGGGGTTTTGGCTACACCTTC

d_call: TRBD2
j_call: TRBJ2-7
clone_size: .
cdr3_length: 15
v_call: TRBV2
cdr3_aa: CASSEQLAGESEQYF
cdr3_nt: TGTGCCAGCAGTGAACAACTAGCGGGAGAGAGCGAGCAGTACTTC

d_call: TRBD1
j_call: TRBJ2-1
clone_size: .
cdr3_length: 17
v_call: TRBV9
cdr3_aa: CASSPRGQVEDYNEQFF
cdr3_nt: TGTGCCAGCAGCCCTAGGGGACAGGTCGAGGACTACAATGAGCAGTTCTTC

d_call: TRBD1
j_call: TRBJ1-5
clone_size: .
cdr3_length: 21
v_call: TRBV5-1
cdr3_aa: CASSSPGQGFGGLRKNQPQHF
cdr3_nt: TGCGCCAGCAGCTCCCCGGGACAGGGTTTTGGGGGACTACGGAAAAATCAGCCCCAGCATTTT

d_call: TRBD1
j_call: TRBJ2-1
clone_size: .
cdr3_length: 17
v_call: TRBV7-8
cdr3_aa: CASSLAGGTGGLGEQFF
cdr3_nt: TGTGCCAGCAGCTTAGCGGGGGGGACAGGGGGCCTAGGGGAGCAGTTCTTC

d_call: .
j_call: TRBJ1-1
clone_size: .
cdr3_length: 14
v_call: TRBV6-5
cdr3_aa: CASRGGHANTEAFF
cdr3_nt: TGTGCCAGCAGAGGGGGACATGCGAACACTGAAGCTTTCTTT

d_call: TRBD2
j_call: TRBJ2-5
clone_size: .
cdr3_length: 17
v_call: TRBV7-8
cdr3_aa: CASSKTTLAGDGKTQYF
cdr3_nt: TGTGCCAGCAGCAAGACAACTCTAGCGGGAGACGGGAAGACCCAGTACTTC

d_call: .
j_call: TRBJ1-5
clone_size: few
cdr3_length: 12
v_call: TRBV6-5
cdr3_aa: CASRSGNQPQHF
cdr3_nt: TGTGCCAGCAGGAGTGGCAATCAGCCCCAGCATTTT

d_call: .
j_call: TRBJ2-1
clone_size: .
cdr3_length: 14
v_call: TRBV9
cdr3_aa: CASSATEQNKEQFF
cdr3_nt: TGTGCCAGCAGCGCCACCGAACAAAACAAAGAGCAGTTCTTC

d_call: .
j_call: TRBJ2-3
clone_size: .
cdr3_length: 15
v_call: TRBV7-9
cdr3_aa: CASSLSAATKDTQYF
cdr3_nt: TGTGCCAGCAGCTTATCCGCGGCCACCAAAGATACGCAGTATTTT

d_call: TRBD1
j_call: TRBJ1-3
clone_size: .
cdr3_length: 16
v_call: TRBV5-5
cdr3_aa: CASSRDSRNTGNTIYF
cdr3_nt: TGTGCCAGCAGTAGGGACAGTCGCAATACTGGAAACACCATATATTTT

d_call: TRBD1
j_call: TRBJ1-1
clone_size: .
cdr3_length: 16
v_call: TRBV5-1
cdr3_aa: CASSWGTGGMNTEAFF
cdr3_nt: TGCGCCAGCAGCTGGGGGACAGGGGGCATGAACACTGAAGCTTTCTTT

d_call: TRBD1
j_call: TRBJ1-1
clone_size: .
cdr3_length: 13
v_call: TRBV30
cdr3_aa: CAWTGTVGTEAFF
cdr3_nt: TGTGCCTGGACGGGGACAGTCGGGACTGAAGCTTTCTTT

d_call: .
j_call: TRBJ2-1
clone_size: .
cdr3_length: 12
v_call: TRBV29-1
cdr3_aa: CSVERTAGEQFF
cdr3_nt: TGCAGCGTTGAACGAACTGCGGGGGAGCAGTTCTTC

d_call: .
j_call: TRBJ2-1
clone_size: .
cdr3_length: 15
v_call: TRBV24-1
cdr3_aa: CAASTPSGSYNEQFF
cdr3_nt: TGTGCCGCCTCAACGCCCAGCGGCTCCTACAATGAGCAGTTCTTC

d_call: TRBD2
j_call: TRBJ2-1
clone_size: .
cdr3_length: 17
v_call: TRBV5-1
cdr3_aa: CASSSRTSGSTYNEQFF
cdr3_nt: TGCGCCAGCAGCTCCAGGACTAGCGGGAGCACCTACAATGAGCAGTTCTTC

d_call: .
j_call: TRBJ2-5
clone_size: .
cdr3_length: 14
v_call: TRBV5-1
cdr3_aa: CASSPGVAGETQYF
cdr3_nt: TGCGCCAGCAGCCCGGGGGTGGCAGGGGAGACCCAGTACTTC

d_call: .
j_call: TRBJ1-3
clone_size: few
cdr3_length: 18
v_call: TRBV7-2
cdr3_aa: CASSLAGIGTASGNTIYF
cdr3_nt: TGTGCCAGCAGCTTAGCGGGTATTGGAACAGCCTCTGGAAACACCATATATTTT

d_call: TRBD2
j_call: TRBJ2-1
clone_size: .
cdr3_length: 18
v_call: TRBV24-1
cdr3_aa: CATSGRGLAGISYNEQFF
cdr3_nt: TGTGCCACCAGTGGCCGTGGACTAGCGGGTATCTCCTACAATGAGCAGTTCTTC

d_call: .
j_call: TRBJ1-2
clone_size: .
cdr3_length: 13
v_call: TRBV11-2
cdr3_aa: CASSPAGDYGYTF
cdr3_nt: TGTGCCAGCAGCCCGGCCGGGGACTATGGCTACACCTTC

d_call: TRBD1
j_call: TRBJ2-1
clone_size: .
cdr3_length: 15
v_call: TRBV3-1/TRBV3-2
cdr3_aa: CASSQGQGAHNEQFF
cdr3_nt: TGTGCCAGCAGCCAAGGACAGGGGGCGCACAATGAGCAGTTCTTC